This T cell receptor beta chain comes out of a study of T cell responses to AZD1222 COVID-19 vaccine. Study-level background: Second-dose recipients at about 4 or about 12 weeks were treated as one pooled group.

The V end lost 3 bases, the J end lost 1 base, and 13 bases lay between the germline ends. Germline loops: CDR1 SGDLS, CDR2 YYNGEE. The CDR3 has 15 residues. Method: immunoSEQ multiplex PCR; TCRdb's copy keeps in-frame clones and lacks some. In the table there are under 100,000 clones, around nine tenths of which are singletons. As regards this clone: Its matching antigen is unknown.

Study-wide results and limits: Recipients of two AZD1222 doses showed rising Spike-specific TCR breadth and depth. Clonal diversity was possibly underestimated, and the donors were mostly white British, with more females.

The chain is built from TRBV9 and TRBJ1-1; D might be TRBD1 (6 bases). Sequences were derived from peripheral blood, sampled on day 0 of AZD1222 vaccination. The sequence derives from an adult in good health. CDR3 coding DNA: TGTGCCAGCAGCGCCCTAGGGGGGAAGAACACTGAAGCTTTCTTT. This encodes CASSALGGKNTEAFF.